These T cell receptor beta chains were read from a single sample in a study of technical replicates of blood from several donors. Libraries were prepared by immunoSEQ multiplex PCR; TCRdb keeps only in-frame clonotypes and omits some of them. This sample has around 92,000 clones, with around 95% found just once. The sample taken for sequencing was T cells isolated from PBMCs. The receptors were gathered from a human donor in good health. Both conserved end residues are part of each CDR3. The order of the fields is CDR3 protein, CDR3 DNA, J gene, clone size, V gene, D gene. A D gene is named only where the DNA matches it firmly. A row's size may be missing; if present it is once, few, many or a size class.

CASSLGRGSRDGYTF	TGCGCCAGCAGCTTGGGTAGGGGAAGTAGGGATGGCTACACCTTC	TRBJ1-2	-	TRBV5-1	-
CASSSSGNTEAFF	TGTGCCAGCAGTTCCTCGGGGAACACTGAAGCTTTCTTT	TRBJ1-1	-	TRBV27	-
CASSQELSGVSTDTQYF	TGTGCCAGCAGCCAAGAATTATCGGGGGTTAGCACAGATACGCAGTATTTT	TRBJ2-3	-	TRBV4-2	-
CASSQHMTGNNQPQHF	TGTGCCAGCAGCCAACATATGACAGGAAACAATCAGCCCCAGCATTTT	TRBJ1-5	-	TRBV4-2	-
CASRSLGELFF	TGTGCCAGCAGATCTCTCGGGGAGCTGTTTTTT	TRBJ2-2	-	TRBV6-5	-
CSVGSGWAMNTEAFF	TGCAGCGTTGGCAGCGGTTGGGCTATGAACACTGAAGCTTTCTTT	TRBJ1-1	-	TRBV29-1	-
CASSETVLSYEQYF	TGTGCCAGCAGTGAGACAGTTCTCTCCTACGAGCAGTACTTC	TRBJ2-7	-	TRBV6-1	-
CASRITGVSGNTIYF	TGTGCCAGCAGGATTACAGGGGTCTCTGGAAACACCATATATTTT	TRBJ1-3	once	TRBV5-6	TRBD1
CASSPISGGGYEQYF	TGTGCCAGCAGCCCAATTAGCGGGGGAGGGTACGAGCAGTACTTC	TRBJ2-7	-	TRBV6-5	TRBD2
CASSRGSHNEKLFF	TGTGCCAGCAGTCGAGGATCCCACAATGAAAAACTGTTTTTT	TRBJ1-4	-	TRBV27	-
CASSGITGDDYGYTF	TGTGCCAGCAGCGGAATAACAGGGGATGACTATGGCTACACCTTC	TRBJ1-2	-	TRBV6-5	TRBD1
CASRLNTEAFF	TGTGCCAGCAGGCTAAACACTGAAGCTTTCTTT	TRBJ1-1	-	TRBV6-5	-
CSSRTGGAETQYF	TGCAGCTCCCGGACAGGGGGCGCCGAGACCCAGTACTTC	TRBJ2-5	-	TRBV29-1	TRBD1
CASNLQGGLREQYF	TGTGCCAGCAACCTACAGGGAGGGCTACGCGAGCAGTACTTC	TRBJ2-7	-	TRBV28	-
CASSTDRMTGANVLTF	TGCGCCAGCAGCACTGACAGGATGACTGGGGCCAACGTCCTGACTTTC	TRBJ2-6	-	TRBV5-1	-
CSAREQGEAFF	TGCAGTGCTAGGGAACAGGGTGAAGCTTTCTTT	TRBJ1-1	-	TRBV20-1	-
CSASQGMNTEAFF	TGCAGCGCGTCACAGGGGATGAACACTGAAGCTTTCTTT	TRBJ1-1	few	TRBV29-1	TRBD1
CAWSVLQGGQPQHF	TGTGCCTGGAGTGTACTTCAGGGGGGTCAGCCCCAGCATTTT	TRBJ1-5	-	TRBV30	TRBD1
CASSVVGGEQFF	TGTGCCAGCAGCGTAGTCGGCGGGGAGCAGTTCTTC	TRBJ2-1	-	TRBV9	-
CAISESYREKHYNEQFF	TGTGCCATCAGTGAGTCTTACAGGGAGAAACATTACAATGAGCAGTTCTTC	TRBJ2-1	-	TRBV10-3	-
CASTLGGTRGFYEQYF	TGTGCCAGCACCTTGGGGGGGACTAGGGGTTTCTACGAGCAGTACTTC	TRBJ2-7	-	TRBV28	TRBD2
CASSAVGQTFNEKLFF	TGTGCCAGCAGTGCCGTGGGACAGACCTTTAATGAAAAACTGTTTTTT	TRBJ1-4	-	TRBV6-1	TRBD1
CASRGHNQPQHF	TGCGCCAGCAGGGGGCACAATCAGCCCCAGCATTTT	TRBJ1-5	-	TRBV10-2	-
CASSVGGPRGEQFF	TGCGCCAGCAGTGTGGGGGGGCCGCGCGGTGAGCAGTTCTTC	TRBJ2-1	-	TRBV10-1	-
CASSLFTGGTQYF	TGTGCCAGCAGTTTATTTACGGGAGGGACCCAGTACTTC	TRBJ2-5	-	TRBV27	TRBD2
CASRSGIATEAFF	TGCGCCAGCAGGTCGGGGATAGCCACTGAAGCTTTCTTT	TRBJ1-1	once	TRBV5-1	-
CASSLERGYGYTF	TGTGCCAGCAGCTTAGAAAGGGGCTATGGCTACACCTTC	TRBJ1-2	-	TRBV11-2	-
CASSFWSQGLLSTDTQYF	TGCGCCAGCAGCTTTTGGTCCCAGGGACTACTTAGCACAGATACGCAGTATTTT	TRBJ2-3	-	TRBV5-1	TRBD2
CAWSPGGLGEKLFF	TGTGCCTGGAGTCCAGGGGGCCTCGGAGAAAAACTGTTTTTT	TRBJ1-4	-	TRBV30	TRBD1
CASSIQGSYGYTF	TGTGCCAGTAGTATACAGGGTTCCTATGGCTACACCTTC	TRBJ1-2	-	TRBV19	-
CASRPGLAGQYSYNEQFF	TGTGCCAGCAGACCGGGACTAGCGGGACAATACTCCTACAATGAGCAGTTCTTC	TRBJ2-1	-	TRBV28	TRBD2
CASSSTGRNQPQHF	TGTGCCAGCAGTTCCACAGGGAGAAATCAGCCCCAGCATTTT	TRBJ1-5	-	TRBV27	-
CASSFGRSYGYTF	TGTGCCAGCAGCTTCGGCCGGAGCTATGGCTACACCTTC	TRBJ1-2	-	TRBV5-6	-
CASRTSGSTSYEQYF	TGTGCCAGCAGAACAAGCGGGTCCACTTCCTACGAGCAGTACTTC	TRBJ2-7	-	TRBV28	-
CASSQKGVLTYNEQFF	TGCGCCAGCAGTCAAAAGGGGGTTTTGACTTACAATGAGCAGTTCTTC	TRBJ2-1	-	TRBV10-1	-
CASSLGRTVMVFGYTF	TGTGCCAGCAGCTTAGGGAGGACAGTAATGGTGTTTGGCTACACCTTC	TRBJ1-2	once	TRBV7-9	-
CASSPMGGEQYF	TGTGCCAGCTCACCAATGGGAGGGGAGCAGTACTTC	TRBJ2-7	-	TRBV18	TRBD2
CASSLITRDRASPQHF	TGCGCCAGCAGCTTGATAACCCGGGACAGGGCAAGCCCCCAGCATTTT	TRBJ1-5	-	TRBV5-1	TRBD1
CASSSAGTSGIPYEQYF	TGTGCCAGCAGCTCCGCGGGGACTAGCGGGATACCCTACGAGCAGTACTTC	TRBJ2-7	once	TRBV9	TRBD2
CASSTGTGTYEQYF	TGTGCCAGCAGCACCGGGACTGGGACCTACGAGCAGTACTTC	TRBJ2-7	-	TRBV28	-
CASNSRQVARAFF	TGTGCCAGCAATTCCCGTCAAGTTGCCCGGGCTTTCTTT	TRBJ1-1	-	TRBV2	-
CASSIRGDTQYF	TGTGCCAGCAGTATCAGGGGAGATACGCAGTATTTT	TRBJ2-3	-	TRBV2	-
CASSLVRFYERDTEAFF	TGTGCCAGCAGCTTAGTAAGATTTTATGAGCGGGACACTGAAGCTTTCTTT	TRBJ1-1	-	TRBV7-8	-